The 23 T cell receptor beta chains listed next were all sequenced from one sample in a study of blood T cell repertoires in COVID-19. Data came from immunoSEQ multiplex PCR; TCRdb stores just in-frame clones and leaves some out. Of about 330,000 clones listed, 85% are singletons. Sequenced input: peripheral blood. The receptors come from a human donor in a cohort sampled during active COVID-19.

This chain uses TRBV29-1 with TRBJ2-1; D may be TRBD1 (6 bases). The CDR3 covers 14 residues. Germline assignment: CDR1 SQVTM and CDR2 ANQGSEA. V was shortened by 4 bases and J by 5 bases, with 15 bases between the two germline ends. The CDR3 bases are TGCAGCGTTGCGGGCAGGGGAACGAACAATGAGCAGTTCTTC. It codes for CSVAGRGTNNEQFF.

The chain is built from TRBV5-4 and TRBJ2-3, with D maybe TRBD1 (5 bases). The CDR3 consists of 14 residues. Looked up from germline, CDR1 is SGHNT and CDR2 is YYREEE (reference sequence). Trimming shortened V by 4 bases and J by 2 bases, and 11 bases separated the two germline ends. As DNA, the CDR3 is TGTGCCAGCAGCCCTAGGACAAACACAGATACGCAGTATTTT. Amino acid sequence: CASSPRTNTDTQYF.

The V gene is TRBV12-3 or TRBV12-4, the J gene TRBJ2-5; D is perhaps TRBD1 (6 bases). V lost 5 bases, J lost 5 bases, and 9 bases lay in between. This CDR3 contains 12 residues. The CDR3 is CASSPGAETQYF. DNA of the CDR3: TGTGCCAGCAGTCCAGGGGCTGAGACCCAGTACTTC.

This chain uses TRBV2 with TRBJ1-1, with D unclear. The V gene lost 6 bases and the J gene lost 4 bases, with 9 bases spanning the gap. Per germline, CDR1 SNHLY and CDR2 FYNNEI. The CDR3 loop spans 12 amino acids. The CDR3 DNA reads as TGTGCCAGCAGGGAAATGAGCACTGAAGCTTTCTTT. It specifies CASREMSTEAFF.

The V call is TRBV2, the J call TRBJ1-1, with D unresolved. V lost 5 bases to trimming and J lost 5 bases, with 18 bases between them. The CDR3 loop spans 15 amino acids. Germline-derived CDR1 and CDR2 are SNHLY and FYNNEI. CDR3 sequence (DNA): TGTGCCAGCAGTCGCCATCCGGTCGGGGAGACTGAAGCTTTCTTT. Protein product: CASSRHPVGETEAFF.

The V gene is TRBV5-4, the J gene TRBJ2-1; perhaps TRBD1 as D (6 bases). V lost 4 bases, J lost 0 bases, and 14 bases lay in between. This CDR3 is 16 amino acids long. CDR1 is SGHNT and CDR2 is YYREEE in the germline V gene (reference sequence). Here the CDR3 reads CASSQNRVGSYNEQFF. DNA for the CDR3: TGTGCCAGCAGCCAAAACAGGGTGGGCTCCTACAATGAGCAGTTCTTC.

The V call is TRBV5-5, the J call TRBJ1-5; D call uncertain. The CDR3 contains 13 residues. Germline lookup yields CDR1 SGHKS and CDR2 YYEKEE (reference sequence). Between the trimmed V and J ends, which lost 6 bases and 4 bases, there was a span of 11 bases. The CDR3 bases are TGTGCCAGCACCCGGGAAGGGAATCAGCCCCAGCATTTT. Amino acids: CASTREGNQPQHF.

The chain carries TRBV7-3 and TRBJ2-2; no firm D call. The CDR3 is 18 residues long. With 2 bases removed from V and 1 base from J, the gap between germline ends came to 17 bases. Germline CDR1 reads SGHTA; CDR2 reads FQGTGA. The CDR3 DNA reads TGTGCCAGCAGCTTAGAGGCGCCGATTCTCAGGAACACCGGGGAGCTGTTTTTT. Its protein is CASSLEAPILRNTGELFF.

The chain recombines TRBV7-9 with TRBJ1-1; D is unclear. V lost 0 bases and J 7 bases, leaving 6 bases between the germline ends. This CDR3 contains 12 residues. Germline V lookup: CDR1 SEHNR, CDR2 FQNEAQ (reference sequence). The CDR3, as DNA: TGTGCCAGCAGCTTAGCCGGTGGTGAAGCTTTCTTT. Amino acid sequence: CASSLAGGEAFF.

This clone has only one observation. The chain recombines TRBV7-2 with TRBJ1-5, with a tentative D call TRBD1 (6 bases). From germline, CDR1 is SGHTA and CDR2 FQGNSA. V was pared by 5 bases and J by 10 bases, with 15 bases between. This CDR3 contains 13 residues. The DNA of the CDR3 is TGTGCCAGCAGCCTTAACCCAGGGGACCCCCAGCATTTT. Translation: CASSLNPGDPQHF.

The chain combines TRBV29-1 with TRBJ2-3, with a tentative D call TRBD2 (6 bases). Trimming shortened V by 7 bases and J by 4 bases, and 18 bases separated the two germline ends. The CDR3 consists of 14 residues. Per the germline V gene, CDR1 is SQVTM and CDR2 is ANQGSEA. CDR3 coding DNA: TGCAGCGCCCAGGGACTCATCGCCGCAGATACGCAGTATTTT. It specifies CSAQGLIAADTQYF.

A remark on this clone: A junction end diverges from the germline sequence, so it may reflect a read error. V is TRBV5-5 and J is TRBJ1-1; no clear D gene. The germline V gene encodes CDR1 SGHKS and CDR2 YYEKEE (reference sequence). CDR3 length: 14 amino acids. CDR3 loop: CASSFGELKTEAFF. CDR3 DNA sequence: TGTGCCAGCAGCTTCGGGGAATTGAAGACTGAAGCTTTCTTT.

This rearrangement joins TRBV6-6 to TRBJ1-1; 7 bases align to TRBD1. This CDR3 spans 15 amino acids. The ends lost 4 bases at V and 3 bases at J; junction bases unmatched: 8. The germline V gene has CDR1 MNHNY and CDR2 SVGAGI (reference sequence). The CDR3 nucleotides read TGTGCCAGCAGTTCCACGGACAGGAGGGACACTGAAGCTTTCTTT. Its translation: CASSSTDRRDTEAFF.

The CDR3 region is CSALRGHTEAFF. The CDR3 DNA follows: TGCAGCGCCCTCCGGGGTCACACTGAAGCTTTCTTT. V is TRBV29-1 and J is TRBJ1-1; D not resolved. From germline, CDR1 is SQVTM and CDR2 ANQGSEA. Trimming left V 7 bases short and J 3 bases short, with 12 bases between. This CDR3 contains 12 residues.

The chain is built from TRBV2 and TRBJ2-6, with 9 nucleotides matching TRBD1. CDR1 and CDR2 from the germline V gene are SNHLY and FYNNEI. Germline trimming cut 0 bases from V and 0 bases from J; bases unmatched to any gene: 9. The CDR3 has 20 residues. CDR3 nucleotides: TGTGCCAGCAGTGAAGCGATTCGGAGACAGGGGGACTCTGGGGCCAACGTCCTGACTTTC. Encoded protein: CASSEAIRRQGDSGANVLTF.

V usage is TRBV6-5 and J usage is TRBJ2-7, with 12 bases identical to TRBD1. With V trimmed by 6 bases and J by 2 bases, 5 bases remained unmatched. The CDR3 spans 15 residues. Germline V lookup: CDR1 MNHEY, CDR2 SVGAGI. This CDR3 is CASSSGTGGTYEQYF. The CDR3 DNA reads TGTGCCAGCAGCTCCGGGACAGGGGGCACCTACGAGCAGTACTTC.

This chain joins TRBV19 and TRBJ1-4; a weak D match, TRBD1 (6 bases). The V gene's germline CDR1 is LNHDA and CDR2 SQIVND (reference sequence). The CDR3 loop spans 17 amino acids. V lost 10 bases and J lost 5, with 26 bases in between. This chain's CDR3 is CATRHGGRGRRNEKLFF. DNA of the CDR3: TGTGCCACCCGCCACGGGGGGCGAGGAAGAAGGAATGAAAAACTGTTTTTT.

CDR3 nucleotide sequence: TGTGCCAGCAGCTCGACGGGGACAGGCTACAATGAGCAGTTCTTC. It codes for CASSSTGTGYNEQFF. This chain links TRBV7-3 with TRBJ2-1; 8 positions agree with TRBD1. CDR1 SGHTA and CDR2 FQGTGA come from the germline V gene. This CDR3 comprises 15 residues. Germline trimming cut 4 bases from V and 3 bases from J; bases unmatched to any gene: 5. The full variable domain, its missing parts supplied by reference TRBV7-3 and TRBJ2-1, is GAGVSQTPSNKVTEKGKYVELRCDPISGHTALYWYRQSLGQGPEFLIYFQGTGAADDSGLPNDRFFAVRPEGSVSTLKIQRTERGDSAVYLCASSSTGTGYNEQFFGPGTRLTVL.

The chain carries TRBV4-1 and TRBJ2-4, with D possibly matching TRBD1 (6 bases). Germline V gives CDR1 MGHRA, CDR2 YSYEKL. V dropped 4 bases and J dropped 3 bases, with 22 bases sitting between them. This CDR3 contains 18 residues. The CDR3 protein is CASSLGPLQGEVKNIQYF. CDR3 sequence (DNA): TGCGCCAGCAGCCTCGGCCCCCTACAGGGCGAGGTCAAAAACATTCAGTACTTC.

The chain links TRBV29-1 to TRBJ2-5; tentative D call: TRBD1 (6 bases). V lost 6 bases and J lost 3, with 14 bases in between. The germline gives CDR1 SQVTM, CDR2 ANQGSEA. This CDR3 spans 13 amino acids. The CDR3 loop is CSVVPGHKETQYF. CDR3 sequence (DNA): TGCAGCGTCGTCCCGGGACACAAAGAGACCCAGTACTTC.

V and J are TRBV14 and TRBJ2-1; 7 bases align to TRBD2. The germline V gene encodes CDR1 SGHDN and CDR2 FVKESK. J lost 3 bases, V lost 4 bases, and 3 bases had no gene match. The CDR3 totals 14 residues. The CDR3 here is CASSRERDYNEQFF. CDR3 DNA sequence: TGTGCCAGCAGCCGAGAGCGGGACTACAATGAGCAGTTCTTC.

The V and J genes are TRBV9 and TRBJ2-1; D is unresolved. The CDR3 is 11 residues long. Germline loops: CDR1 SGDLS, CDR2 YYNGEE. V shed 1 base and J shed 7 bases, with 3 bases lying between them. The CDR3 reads CASSVSNEQFF. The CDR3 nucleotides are TGTGCCAGCAGCGTATCTAATGAGCAGTTCTTC.

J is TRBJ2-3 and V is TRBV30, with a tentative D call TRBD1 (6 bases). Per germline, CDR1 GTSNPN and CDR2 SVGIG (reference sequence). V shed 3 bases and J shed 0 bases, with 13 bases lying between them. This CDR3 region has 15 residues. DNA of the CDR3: TGTGCCTGGAGCTCGGACAGACCTAGCACAGATACGCAGTATTTT. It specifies CAWSSDRPSTDTQYF.